These 7 T cell receptor beta chains were all obtained from the same sample, sequenced in a study of T cells in Graves' hyperthyroidism and ophthalmopathy. Researchers took RNA transcripts and amplified the TCR beta CDR3 regions from them. HTBI primers drove first-round RT-PCR of the TCR CDR3. TCRdb ran MiXCR on the multiplex PCR reads and lists one entry per CDR3 protein. The table lists about 570,000 distinct CDR3 sequences, roughly 46% of them singletons, with 15% to 20% in the top ten. The sample was peripheral blood or thyroid tissue (not recorded which). The source of these receptors is an adult woman with Graves' disease, either hyperthyroidism or ophthalmopathy (not recorded which).

In this sample, this clonotype turned up many times. V gene TRBV7-9 combines with J gene TRBJ2-7, with 8 bases aligning to TRBD2. CDR1 is SEHNR and CDR2 is FQNEAQ in the germline V gene (reference sequence). The V segment lost 4 bases and the J segment 5 bases; nucleotides outside the gene matches: 10. CDR3 length: 15 amino acids. In DNA, the CDR3 is TGTGCCAGCAGCTCCCCGGGGGGGATTGCGAACGAGCAGTACTTC. It translates to CASSSPGGIANEQYF.

This clonotype occurred many times. The chain joins TRBV6-1 to TRBJ1-5; 7 nucleotides line up with TRBD1. CDR3 length equals 15 residues. Trimming removed 6 bases from V and 0 bases from J; junction bases left unmatched: 5. Germline V CDR1 and CDR2: MNHNS, SASEGT. In DNA form, the CDR3 reads TGTGCCAGCAGCCGGGACAGTGATAGCAATCAGCCCCAGCATTTT. The encoded protein is CASSRDSDSNQPQHF.

The chain joins TRBV7-9 to TRBJ1-1; the match to TRBD1 covers 7 bases. With 6 bases clipped from V and 7 bases from J, the junction kept 5 bases outside the gene matches. In germline, CDR1 is SEHNR, CDR2 FQNEAQ (reference sequence). The CDR3 runs 12 residues. CDR3 in DNA: TGTGCCAGCAGTTCCGGGACAGATGAAGCTTTCTTT. Protein: CASSSGTDEAFF.

This chain links TRBV11-2 with TRBJ2-2, with D tentatively TRBD2 (7 bases). V dropped 5 bases and J dropped 16 bases, with 11 bases sitting between them. CDR1 SGHAT and CDR2 FQNNGV come from the germline V gene. The CDR3 contains 10 residues. The CDR3 loop is CASSPGGRFF. CDR3 DNA: TGTGCCAGCAGCCCCGGGGGGCGGTTTTTT.

This chain uses TRBV13 with TRBJ1-2; 10 positions agree with TRBD1. The germline V gene has CDR1 PRHDT and CDR2 FYEKMQ (reference sequence). The CDR3 is made up of 15 amino acids. V lost 7 bases to trimming and J lost 4 bases; unmatched junction nucleotides: 9. The CDR3 bases are TGTGCCAGCACCTCGGGACAGGGGCCTTTCTATGGCTACACCTTC. Its translation: CASTSGQGPFYGYTF.

This clonotype was detected once. A much larger clone differs from this one at a single base, so this may be a read error. The V and J genes are TRBV5-1 and TRBJ2-5; TRBD1 aligns across 11 bases. J lost 7 bases, V lost 0 bases, and 5 bases had no gene match. The CDR3 length is 15 residues. Germline V gives CDR1 SGHRS, CDR2 YFSETQ. The CDR3 is CASSLAGTGGGTQYF. In DNA form, the CDR3 reads TGCGCCAGCAGCTTGGCCGGGACAGGGGGGGGGACCCAGTACTTC.

J is TRBJ1-5 and V is TRBV20-1; no reliable D call. Trimming took 5 bases from V and 6 from J, leaving 11 bases between them. Germline V lookup: CDR1 DFQATT, CDR2 SNEGSKA (reference sequence). This CDR3 contains 12 residues. The CDR3 nucleotides are TGCAGTGCTGGAGCGGGCAGTCAGCCCCAGCATTTT. Its translation is CSAGAGSQPQHF.